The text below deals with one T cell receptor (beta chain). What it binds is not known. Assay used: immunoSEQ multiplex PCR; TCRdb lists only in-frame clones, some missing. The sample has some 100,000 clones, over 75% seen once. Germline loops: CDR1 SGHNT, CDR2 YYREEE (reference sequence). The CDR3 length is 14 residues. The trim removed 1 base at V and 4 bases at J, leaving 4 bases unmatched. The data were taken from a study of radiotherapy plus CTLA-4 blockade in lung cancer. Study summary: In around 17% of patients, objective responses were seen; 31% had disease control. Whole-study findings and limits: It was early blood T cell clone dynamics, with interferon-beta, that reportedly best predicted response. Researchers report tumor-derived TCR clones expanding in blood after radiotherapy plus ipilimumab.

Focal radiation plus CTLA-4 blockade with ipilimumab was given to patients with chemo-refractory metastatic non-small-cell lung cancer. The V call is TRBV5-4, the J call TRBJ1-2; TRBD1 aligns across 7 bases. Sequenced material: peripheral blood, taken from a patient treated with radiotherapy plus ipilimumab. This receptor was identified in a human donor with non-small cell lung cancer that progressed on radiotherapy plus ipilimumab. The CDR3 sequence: CASSLSGTAYGYTF. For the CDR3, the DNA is TGTGCCAGCAGCTTGTCGGGGACAGCCTATGGCTACACCTTC.